These T cell receptor beta chains were read from a single sample in a study of OX40 agonist ivuxolimab in advanced cancers. TCRdb's table, derived via immunoSEQ multiplex PCR, lists solely in-frame clones and lacks some. Of roughly 30,000 clones in the sample, 85% to 95% were seen once. The source material was CD4+ or CD8+ T cells sorted from blood, sampled in a trial of the OX40 agonist ivuxolimab. The receptor source for this set is an adult with an advanced solid tumor such as melanoma, head and neck, liver or kidney cancer. Both conserved end residues are trimmed from each CDR3.

cdr3_aa | j_call | v_call
ASTGEPYNEQF | TRBJ2-1 | TRBV2
ASSVNGATYNEQF | TRBJ2-1 | TRBV9
ASSLAGTGELF | TRBJ2-2 | TRBV28
ASRVGVLAF | TRBJ1-1 | TRBV6-5
ASSEYPGTVVETQY | TRBJ2-5 | TRBV25-1
ASSQERGGEGGELF | TRBJ2-2 | TRBV4-2
ASSLIGGDEKLF | TRBJ1-4 | TRBV7-9
ASSLGRTGENEQF | TRBJ2-1 | TRBV7-8
ASSVGPSGMYEQY | TRBJ2-7 | TRBV5-4
ASSVDLGSGEQY | TRBJ2-7 | TRBV9
ATSRGVSGGYEQY | TRBJ2-7 | TRBV15
ASNSGQGAPEQF | TRBJ2-1 | TRBV6-5
ASSLGSPLAVTYEQY | TRBJ2-7 | TRBV7-8
ASSLGSGGKGTDTQY | TRBJ2-3 | TRBV7-3
ASSQTDRTYNEQF | TRBJ2-1 | TRBV13
ASSFLPGQGTGEQY | TRBJ2-7 | TRBV27
ASSRRVGTSGDNEQF | TRBJ2-1 | TRBV7-9
ASSIDRDGNYGYT | TRBJ1-2 | TRBV28
ASSREATGELF | TRBJ2-2 | TRBV7-9
ASSLGAGWTEAF | TRBJ1-1 | TRBV7-6
ASSPVGQPQH | TRBJ1-5 | TRBV4-1
ASSPLAGAGEQF | TRBJ2-1 | TRBV6-6
ASSLATGTSYGYT | TRBJ1-2 | TRBV7-9
ASSTGSRDYGYT | TRBJ1-2 | TRBV5-6
ASGPGTGAYEQY | - | TRBV19
ASSPGTSDGTDTQY | TRBJ2-3 | TRBV9
ASSSSNSGANVLT | TRBJ2-6 | TRBV19
ASSQDRQGGSSPLH | TRBJ1-6 | TRBV4-2
ASNAWGGSTDTQY | TRBJ2-3 | TRBV19
ASSLGTGRFSEQY | TRBJ2-7 | TRBV27
ASSFSGVETQY | TRBJ2-5 | TRBV5-4
ASSQGLPGQGPAYGYT | TRBJ1-2 | TRBV4-1
ASSLERVQETQY | TRBJ2-5 | TRBV7-6
ASSRPGTGELF | TRBJ2-2 | TRBV4-1
ASSSGEYYGYT | TRBJ1-2 | TRBV11-2
ASSFDRFDQPQH | TRBJ1-5 | TRBV6-6
ASRLKTRSTEAF | TRBJ1-1 | TRBV28
ASSQVLASSYEQY | TRBJ2-7 | TRBV4-1
ASSLWGNQPQH | TRBJ1-5 | TRBV27
ASRGDRIETQY | TRBJ2-5 | TRBV19